This record covers a single T cell receptor beta chain. A much larger clone differs from this one at a single base, so this may be a read error. The sample holds other DNA sequences that translate to the same CDR3. The donors were adults (healthy and HIV-negative) with no recent acute infections or vaccinations. Donors comprised only Caucasian adults living in Nashville, Tennessee. Unsorted samples, those not sorted, used approximately 100 million PBMCs for genomic DNA. Method: immunoSEQ multiplex PCR; TCRdb's copy keeps in-frame clones and lacks some. The repertoire includes 530,000 or so clones, nearly 80% of them detected once, and approximately 12% sits in the top ten. This sample is drawn from a study of shared clonotypes between healthy human individuals. Study information: The people who gave samples were a couple of women and a few men aged 18 to 49.

The V gene lost 1 base and the J gene lost 1 base, with 0 bases spanning the gap. The CDR3 length is 12 residues. The germline V gene has CDR1 SGHAT and CDR2 FQNNGV. This sequence joins TRBV11-2 and TRBJ2-3; D is unresolved. Sequencing was performed on PBMCs. The receptor comes from a woman between 35 and 50 years old in good health. Some clones in this sample may be carry-over from other donors' samples. Here the CDR3 reads CASSLGTDTQYF. As DNA, the CDR3 is TGTGCCAGCAGCTTAGGCACAGATACGCAGTATTTT.